This paragraph reports one T cell receptor (beta chain). Its antigen is as yet unknown. Using CD45RO/CCR7/CD25/CD127/CD95/CD27, CD4+ naive, central memory, regulatory and stem cell-like memory cells were sorted. This record comes from a study of beta chain features in type 1 diabetes. About the research overall: All samples combined gave roughly 100 million sorted cells for examination. General study findings and limits: In every one of the four CD4+ subsets, TCRB CDR3s were moderately but significantly shorter in Type 1 diabetes patients. PCR might pick shorter templates more often, in the same way for patients and controls.

The CDR3 has 16 residues. CDR1 and CDR2 from the germline V gene are LNHNV and YYDKDF (reference sequence). The ends were cut back, 0 bases at V and 5 bases at J, with 17 bases in the middle. Expressed TCRB transcripts got sequenced, as all isolated RNA was reverse transcribed. TCRdb's copy holds only in-frame clones and misses some; the assay was immunoSEQ multiplex PCR. The sample lists about 320,000 clones, 12% to 15% occurring once. The origin of this receptor is a young man in good health. This chain uses TRBV15 with TRBJ2-7; TRBD1 or TRBD2 may be the D gene (5 bases each). The sequencing input was central memory CD4+ T cells from blood. The CDR3 spells CATSRDPGPGANEQYF. DNA for the CDR3: TGTGCCACCAGCAGAGATCCAGGGCCCGGGGCCAACGAGCAGTACTTC. Complete variable domain (other parts from reference TRBV15 and TRBJ2-7): DAMVIQNPRYQVTQFGKPVTLSCSQTLNHNVMYWYQQKSSQAPKLLFHYYDKDFNNEADTPDNFQSRRPNTSFCFLDIRSPGLGDTAMYLCATSRDPGPGANEQYFGPGTRLTVT.